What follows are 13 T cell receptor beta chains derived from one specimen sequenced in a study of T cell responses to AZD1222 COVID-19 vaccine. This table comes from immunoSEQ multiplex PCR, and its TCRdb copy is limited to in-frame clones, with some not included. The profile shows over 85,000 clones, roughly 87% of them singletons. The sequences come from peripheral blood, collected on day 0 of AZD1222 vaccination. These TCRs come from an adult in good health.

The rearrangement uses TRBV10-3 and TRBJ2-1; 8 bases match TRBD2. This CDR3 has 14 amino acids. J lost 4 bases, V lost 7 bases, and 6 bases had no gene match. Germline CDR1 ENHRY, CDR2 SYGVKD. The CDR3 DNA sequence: TGTGCCATCACCCCGGGACTAGGTTACAATGAGCAGTTCTTC. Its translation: CAITPGLGYNEQFF.

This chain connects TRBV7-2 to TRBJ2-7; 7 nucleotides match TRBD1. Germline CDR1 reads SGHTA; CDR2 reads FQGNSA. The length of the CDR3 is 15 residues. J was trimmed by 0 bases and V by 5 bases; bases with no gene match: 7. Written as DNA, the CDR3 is TGTGCCAGCAGCGCACCGGGACAGCTCTCCTACGAGCAGTACTTC. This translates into CASSAPGQLSYEQYF.

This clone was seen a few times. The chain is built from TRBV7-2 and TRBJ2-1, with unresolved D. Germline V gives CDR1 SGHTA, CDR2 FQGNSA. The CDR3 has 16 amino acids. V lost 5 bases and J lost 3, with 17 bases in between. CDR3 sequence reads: CASSPPSGVGYNEQFF. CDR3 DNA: TGTGCCAGCAGCCCCCCCTCTGGGGTCGGCTACAATGAGCAGTTCTTC.

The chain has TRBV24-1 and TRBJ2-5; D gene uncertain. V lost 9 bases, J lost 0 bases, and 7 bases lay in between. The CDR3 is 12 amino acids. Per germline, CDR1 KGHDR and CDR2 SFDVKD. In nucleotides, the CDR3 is TGTGCCACCGCTCAGTACCAAGAGACCCAGTACTTC. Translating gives CATAQYQETQYF.

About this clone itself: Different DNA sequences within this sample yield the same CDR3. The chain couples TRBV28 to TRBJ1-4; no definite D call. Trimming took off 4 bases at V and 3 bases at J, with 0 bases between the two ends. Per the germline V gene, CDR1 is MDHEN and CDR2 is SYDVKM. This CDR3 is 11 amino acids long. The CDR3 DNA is TGTGCCAGCAGTTCTAATGAAAAACTGTTTTTT. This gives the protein CASSSNEKLFF. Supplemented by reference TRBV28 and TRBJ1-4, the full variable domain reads DVKVTQSSRYLVKRTGEKVFLECVQDMDHENMFWYRQDPGLGLRLIYFSYDVKMKEKGDIPEGYSVSREKKERFSLILESASTNQTSMYLCASSSNEKLFFGSGTQLSVL.

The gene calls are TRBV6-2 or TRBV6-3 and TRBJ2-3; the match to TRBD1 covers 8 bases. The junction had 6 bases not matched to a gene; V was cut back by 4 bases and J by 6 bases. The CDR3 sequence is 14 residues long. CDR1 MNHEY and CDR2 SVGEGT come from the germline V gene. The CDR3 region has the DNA TGTGCCAGCAGTTTAGGTACAGGGGGGGATACGCAGTATTTT. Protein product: CASSLGTGGDTQYF.

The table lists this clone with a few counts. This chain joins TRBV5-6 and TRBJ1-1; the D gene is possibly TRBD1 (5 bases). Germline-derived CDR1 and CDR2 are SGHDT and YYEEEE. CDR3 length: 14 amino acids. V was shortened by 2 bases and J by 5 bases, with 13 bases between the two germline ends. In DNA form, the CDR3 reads TGTGCCAGCAGCTTTGGTGGGGCACGGACTGAAGCTTTCTTT. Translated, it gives CASSFGGARTEAFF.

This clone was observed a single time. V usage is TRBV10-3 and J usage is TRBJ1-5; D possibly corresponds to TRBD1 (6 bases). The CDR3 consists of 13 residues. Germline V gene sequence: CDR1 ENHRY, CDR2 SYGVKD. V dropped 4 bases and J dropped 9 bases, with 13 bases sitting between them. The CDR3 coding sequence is TGTGCCATCAGTGGAGAGGGGGGAGGGCCCCAGCATTTT. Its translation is CAISGEGGGPQHF.

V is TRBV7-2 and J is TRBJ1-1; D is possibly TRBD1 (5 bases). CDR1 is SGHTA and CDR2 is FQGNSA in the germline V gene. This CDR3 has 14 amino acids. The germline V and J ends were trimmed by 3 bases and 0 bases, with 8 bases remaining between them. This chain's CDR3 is CASSFPGMNTEAFF. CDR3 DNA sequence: TGTGCCAGCAGCTTCCCAGGGATGAACACTGAAGCTTTCTTT.

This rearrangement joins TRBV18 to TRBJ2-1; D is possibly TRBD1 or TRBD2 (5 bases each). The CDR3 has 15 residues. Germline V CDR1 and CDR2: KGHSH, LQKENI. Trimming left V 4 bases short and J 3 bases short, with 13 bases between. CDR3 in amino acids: CASSRDVRGYNEQFF. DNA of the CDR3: TGTGCCAGCTCACGGGACGTTCGGGGCTACAATGAGCAGTTCTTC.

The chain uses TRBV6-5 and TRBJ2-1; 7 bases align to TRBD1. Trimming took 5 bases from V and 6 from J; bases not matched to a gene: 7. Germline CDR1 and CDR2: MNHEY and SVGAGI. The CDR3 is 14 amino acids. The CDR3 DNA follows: TGTGCCAGCAGTCAACGGACAGGCGGCAATGAGCAGTTCTTC. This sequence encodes CASSQRTGGNEQFF.

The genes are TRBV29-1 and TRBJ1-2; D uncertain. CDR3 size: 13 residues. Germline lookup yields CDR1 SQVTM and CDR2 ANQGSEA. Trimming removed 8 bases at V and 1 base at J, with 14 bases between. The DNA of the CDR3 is TGCAGCCACAATTCCGACGGTAACTATGGCTACACCTTC. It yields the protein CSHNSDGNYGYTF.

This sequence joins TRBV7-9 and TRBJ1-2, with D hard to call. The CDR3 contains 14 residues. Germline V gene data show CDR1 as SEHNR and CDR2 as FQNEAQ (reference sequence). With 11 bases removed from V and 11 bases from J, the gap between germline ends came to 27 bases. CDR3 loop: CASNPPLIPPGYTF. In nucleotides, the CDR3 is TGTGCCTCGAACCCCCCTCTGATTCCTCCCGGTTACACCTTC.